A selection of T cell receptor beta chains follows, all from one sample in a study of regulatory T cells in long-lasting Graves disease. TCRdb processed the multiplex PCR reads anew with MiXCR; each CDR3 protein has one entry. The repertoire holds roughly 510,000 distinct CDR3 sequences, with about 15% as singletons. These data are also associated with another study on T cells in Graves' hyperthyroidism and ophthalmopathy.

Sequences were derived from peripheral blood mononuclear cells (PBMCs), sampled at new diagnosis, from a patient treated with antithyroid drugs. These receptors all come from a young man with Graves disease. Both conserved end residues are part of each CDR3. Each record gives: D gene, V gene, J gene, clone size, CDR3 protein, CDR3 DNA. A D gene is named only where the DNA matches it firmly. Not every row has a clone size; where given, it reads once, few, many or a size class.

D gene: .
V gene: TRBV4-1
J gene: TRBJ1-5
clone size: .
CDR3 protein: CASSHVRGLKHF
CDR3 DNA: TGCGCCAGCAGCCACGTCCGAGGACTCAAACATTTT

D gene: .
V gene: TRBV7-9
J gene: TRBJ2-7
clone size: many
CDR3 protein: CASSPAAFGTSQYF
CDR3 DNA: TGTGCCAGCAGCCCAGCCGCGTTCGGGACAAGTCAATACTTC

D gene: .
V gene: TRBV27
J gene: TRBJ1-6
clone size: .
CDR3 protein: CASRSGGSPLHF
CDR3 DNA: TGTGCCAGCAGATCGGGGGGCTCACCCCTCCACTTT

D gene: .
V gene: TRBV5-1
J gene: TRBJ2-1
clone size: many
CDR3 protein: CASSKAPSSYNEQFF
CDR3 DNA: TGCGCCAGCAGTAAAGCGCCTAGCTCCTACAATGAGCAGTTCTTC

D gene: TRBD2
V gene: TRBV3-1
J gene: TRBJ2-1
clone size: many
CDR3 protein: CASSQEVLASVEQFF
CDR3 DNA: TGTGCCAGCAGCCAAGAGGTACTAGCGTCGGTTGAGCAGTTCTTC

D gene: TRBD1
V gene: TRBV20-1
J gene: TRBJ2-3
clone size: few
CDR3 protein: CSARVGTGSDTQYF
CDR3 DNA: TGCAGTGCTAGAGTCGGGACAGGGTCAGATACGCAGTATTTT

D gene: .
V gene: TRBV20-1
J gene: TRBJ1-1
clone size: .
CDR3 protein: CSARVVGTLMNTEAFF
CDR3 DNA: TGCAGTGCTAGAGTTGTCGGGACACTAATGAACACTGAAGCTTTCTTT

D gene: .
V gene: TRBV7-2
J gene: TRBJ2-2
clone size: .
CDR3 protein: CASSSPSGFTAGELFF
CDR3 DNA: TGTGCCAGCAGCTCTCCGTCCGGGTTCACGGCCGGGGAGCTGTTTTTT

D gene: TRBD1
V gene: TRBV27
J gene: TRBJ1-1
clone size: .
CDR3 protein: CASSQGHRGGPEAFF
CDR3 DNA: TGTGCCAGCAGTCAAGGGCACAGGGGAGGGCCTGAAGCTTTCTTT

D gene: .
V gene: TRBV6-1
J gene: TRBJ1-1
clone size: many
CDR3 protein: CASTLDGANTEAFF
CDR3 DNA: TGTGCCAGCACCCTAGACGGAGCGAACACTGAAGCTTTCTTT

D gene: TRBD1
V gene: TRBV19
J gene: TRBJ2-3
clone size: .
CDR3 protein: CASSDRGSADTQYF
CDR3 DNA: TGTGCCAGTAGTGACAGGGGTTCGGCAGATACGCAGTATTTT

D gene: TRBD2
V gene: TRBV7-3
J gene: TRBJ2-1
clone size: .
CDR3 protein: CASSLMSGTYNEQFF
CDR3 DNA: TGTGCCAGCAGCTTAATGAGCGGGACCTACAATGAGCAGTTCTTC

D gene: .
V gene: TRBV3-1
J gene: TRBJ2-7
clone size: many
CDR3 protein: CASSQGGAYEQYF
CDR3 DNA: TGTGCCAGCAGCCAAGGCGGAGCCTACGAGCAGTACTTC

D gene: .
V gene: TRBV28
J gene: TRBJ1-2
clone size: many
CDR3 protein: CASSFLDWGGGYTF
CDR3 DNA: TGTGCCAGCAGTTTTCTTGACTGGGGGGGTGGCTACACCTTC

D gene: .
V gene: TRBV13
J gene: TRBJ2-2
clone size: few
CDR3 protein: CASSPSGLNLGGELFF
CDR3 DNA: TGTGCCAGCAGCCCCTCGGGCCTCAACTTAGGCGGGGAGCTGTTTTTT

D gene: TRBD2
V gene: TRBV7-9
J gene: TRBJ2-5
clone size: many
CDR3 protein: CASSFPGLAGVGETQYF
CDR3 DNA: TGTGCCAGCAGCTTCCCGGGACTAGCGGGAGTCGGAGAGACCCAGTACTTC

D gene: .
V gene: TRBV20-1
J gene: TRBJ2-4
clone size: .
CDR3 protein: CSAPSQRMKNIQYF
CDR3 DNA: TGCAGTGCTCCAAGCCAGCGGATGAAAAACATTCAGTACTTC

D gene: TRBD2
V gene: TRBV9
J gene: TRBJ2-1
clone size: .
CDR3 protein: CASSVGLGLADSYNEQFF
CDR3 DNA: TGTGCCAGCAGCGTAGGTCTGGGCCTAGCGGACTCCTACAATGAGCAGTTCTTC

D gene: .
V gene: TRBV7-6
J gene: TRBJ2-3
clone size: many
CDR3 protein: CASSSSPFPAQYF
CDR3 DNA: TGTGCCAGTAGCTCGTCCCCTTTCCCGGCGCAGTATTTT

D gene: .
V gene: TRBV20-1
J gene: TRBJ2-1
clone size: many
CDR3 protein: CSASSGAPYNEQFF
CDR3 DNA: TGCAGTGCTAGCAGTGGGGCCCCCTACAATGAGCAGTTCTTC

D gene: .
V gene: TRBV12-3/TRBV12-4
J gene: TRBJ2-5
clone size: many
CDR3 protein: CASSTQEKTQYF
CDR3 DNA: TGTGCCAGCAGCACCCAGGAGAAGACCCAGTACTTC

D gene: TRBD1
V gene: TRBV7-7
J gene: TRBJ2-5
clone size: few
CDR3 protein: CASSLGQGAGTQYF
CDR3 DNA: TGTGCTAGCAGCTTAGGTCAGGGGGCAGGGACCCAGTACTTC

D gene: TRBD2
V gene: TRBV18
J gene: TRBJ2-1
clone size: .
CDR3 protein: CASSPIAAITSDDEQFF
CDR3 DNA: TGTGCCAGCTCACCCATAGCTGCGATCACTAGCGACGATGAGCAGTTCTTC

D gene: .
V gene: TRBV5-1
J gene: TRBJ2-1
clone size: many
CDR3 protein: CASSIGTSSYNEQFF
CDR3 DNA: TGCGCCAGCAGCATTGGGACAAGCTCCTACAATGAGCAGTTCTTC

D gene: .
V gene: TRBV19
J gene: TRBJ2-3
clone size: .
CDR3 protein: CASSSSGVQTDTQYF
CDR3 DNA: TGTGCCAGTAGTAGTTCAGGCGTCCAAACAGATACGCAGTATTTT

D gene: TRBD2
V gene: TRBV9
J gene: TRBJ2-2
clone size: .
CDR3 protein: CASSDSSGRAVGELFF
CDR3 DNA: TGTGCCAGCAGCGACTCTAGCGGGAGGGCCGTCGGGGAGCTGTTTTTT

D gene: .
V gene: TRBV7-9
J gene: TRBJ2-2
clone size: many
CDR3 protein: CASSLVLSVRAYGTGELFF
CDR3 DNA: TGTGCCAGCAGCTTAGTACTCTCGGTTCGGGCTTACGGCACCGGGGAGCTGTTTTTT

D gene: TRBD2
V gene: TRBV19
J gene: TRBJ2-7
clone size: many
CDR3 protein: CASRVRLAGSYEQYF
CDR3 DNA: TGTGCCAGTAGAGTTCGACTAGCGGGCTCCTACGAGCAGTACTTC

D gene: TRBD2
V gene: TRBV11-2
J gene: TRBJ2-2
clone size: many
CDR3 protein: CASSFVSSGSTGELFF
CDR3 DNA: TGTGCCAGCAGCTTTGTGTCTAGCGGGAGTACCGGGGAGCTGTTTTTT

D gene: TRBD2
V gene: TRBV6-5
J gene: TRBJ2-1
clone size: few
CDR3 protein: CASSYAGGRAGDEQFF
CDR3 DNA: TGTGCCAGCAGTTACGCGGGCGGGAGGGCTGGCGATGAGCAGTTCTTC

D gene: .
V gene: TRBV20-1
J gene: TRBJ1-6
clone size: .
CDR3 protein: CSASLTGGNSPLHF
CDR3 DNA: TGCAGTGCTAGCTTGACGGGAGGCAATTCACCCCTCCACTTT

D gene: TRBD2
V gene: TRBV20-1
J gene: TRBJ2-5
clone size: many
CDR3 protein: CSASSERGTETQYF
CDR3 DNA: TGCAGTGCTAGTTCGGAGCGGGGGACGGAGACCCAGTACTTC

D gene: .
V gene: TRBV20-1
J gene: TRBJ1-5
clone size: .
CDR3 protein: CSARGDQPQHF
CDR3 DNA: TGCAGTGCTAGGGGGGATCAGCCCCAGCATTTT

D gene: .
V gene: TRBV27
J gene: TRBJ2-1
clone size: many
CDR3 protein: CASIGSEQFF
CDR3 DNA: TGTGCCAGCATCGGATCTGAGCAGTTCTTC

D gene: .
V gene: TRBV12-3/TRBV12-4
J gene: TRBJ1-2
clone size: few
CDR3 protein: CASSLGAGRRGGYTF
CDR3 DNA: TGTGCCAGCAGTTTGGGGGCAGGGCGGCGAGGAGGCTACACCTTC

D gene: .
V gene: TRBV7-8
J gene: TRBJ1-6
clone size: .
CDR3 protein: CASSGSGDSYNSPLHF
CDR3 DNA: TGTGCCAGCAGCGGCTCAGGGGACTCCTATAATTCACCCCTCCACTTT

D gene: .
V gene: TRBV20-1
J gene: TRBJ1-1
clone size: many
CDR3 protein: CSAGRLDLGGTEAFF
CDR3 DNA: TGCAGTGCTGGCCGCCTGGACCTCGGCGGCACTGAAGCTTTCTTT

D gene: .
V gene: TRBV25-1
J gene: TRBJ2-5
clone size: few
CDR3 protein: CASRREETQYF
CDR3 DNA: TGTGCCAGCAGGAGAGAAGAGACCCAGTACTTC

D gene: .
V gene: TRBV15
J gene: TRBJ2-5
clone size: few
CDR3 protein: CATGLALETQYF
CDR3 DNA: TGTGCCACCGGTCTAGCCTTGGAGACCCAGTACTTC

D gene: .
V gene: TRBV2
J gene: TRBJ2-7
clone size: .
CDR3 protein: CASKQETEQYF
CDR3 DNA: TGTGCCAGCAAACAGGAAACCGAGCAGTACTTC

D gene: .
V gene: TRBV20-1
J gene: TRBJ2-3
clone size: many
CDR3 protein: CSASRTASTDTQYF
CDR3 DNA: TGCAGTGCTAGCCGGACAGCTAGCACAGATACGCAGTATTTT

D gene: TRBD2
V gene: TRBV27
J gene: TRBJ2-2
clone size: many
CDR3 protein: CPKAGGTGELFF
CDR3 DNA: TGTCCAAAGGCGGGGGGAACCGGGGAGCTGTTTTTT

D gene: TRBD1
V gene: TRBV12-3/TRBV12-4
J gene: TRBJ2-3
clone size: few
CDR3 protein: CASSAPTGGGWLDTQYF
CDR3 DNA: TGTGCCAGCAGTGCACCAACAGGGGGTGGTTGGCTTGATACGCAGTATTTT

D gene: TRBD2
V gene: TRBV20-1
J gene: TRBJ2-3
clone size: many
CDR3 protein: CSARDLGELAVGWGTDTQYF
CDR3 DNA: TGCAGTGCTAGAGATCTAGGGGAGCTAGCGGTAGGATGGGGTACAGATACGCAGTATTTT

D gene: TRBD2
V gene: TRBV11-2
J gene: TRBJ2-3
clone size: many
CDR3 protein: CASSSDRGADTQYF
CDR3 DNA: TGTGCCAGCAGCTCCGATCGGGGGGCAGATACGCAGTATTTT

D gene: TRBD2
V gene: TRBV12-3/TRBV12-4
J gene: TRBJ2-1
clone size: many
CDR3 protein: CASSLLGPREASSYNEQFF
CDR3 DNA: TGTGCCAGCAGTTTGCTGGGTCCCCGGGAGGCCAGCTCCTACAATGAGCAGTTCTTC

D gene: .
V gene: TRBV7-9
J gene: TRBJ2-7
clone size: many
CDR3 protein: CASSGWVEGFPYEQYF
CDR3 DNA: TGTGCCAGCAGCGGCTGGGTAGAGGGCTTCCCCTACGAGCAGTACTTC

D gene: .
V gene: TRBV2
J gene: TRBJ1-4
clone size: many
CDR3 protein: CASRGDNEKLFF
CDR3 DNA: TGTGCCAGCAGAGGCGATAATGAAAAACTGTTTTTT

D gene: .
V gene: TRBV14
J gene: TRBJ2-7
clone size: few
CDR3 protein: CASSALFRGREQYF
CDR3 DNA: TGTGCCAGCAGCGCTTTGTTCAGGGGCCGCGAGCAGTACTTC

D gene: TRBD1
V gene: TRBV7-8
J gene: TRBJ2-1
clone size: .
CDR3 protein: CASSFLRQGHNEQFF
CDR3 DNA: TGTGCCAGCAGCTTTTTACGACAGGGCCACAATGAGCAGTTCTTC

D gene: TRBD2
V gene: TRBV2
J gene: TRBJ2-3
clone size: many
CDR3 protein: CASSEGTSGRTGDTQYF
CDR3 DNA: TGTGCCAGCAGTGAGGGAACTAGCGGGAGGACGGGGGATACGCAGTATTTT

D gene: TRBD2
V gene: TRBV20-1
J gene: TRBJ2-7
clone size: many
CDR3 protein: CSARVALAGLEQYF
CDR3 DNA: TGCAGTGCTAGAGTTGCGCTAGCGGGACTCGAGCAGTACTTC

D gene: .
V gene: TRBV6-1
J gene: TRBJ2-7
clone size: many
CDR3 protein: CASSDLAYEQYF
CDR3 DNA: TGTGCCAGCTCGGACCTCGCCTACGAGCAGTACTTC

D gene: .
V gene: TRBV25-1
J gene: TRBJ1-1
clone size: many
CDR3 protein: CASSGRQVMNTEAFF
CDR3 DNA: TGTGCCAGCAGCGGGCGGCAGGTGATGAACACTGAAGCTTTCTTT

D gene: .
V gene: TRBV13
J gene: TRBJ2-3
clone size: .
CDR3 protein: CVSSVKPDTQYF
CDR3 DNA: TGTGTCAGCAGCGTGAAGCCAGATACGCAGTATTTT

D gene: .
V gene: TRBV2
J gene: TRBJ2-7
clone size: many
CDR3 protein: CATSEGWTATYEQYF
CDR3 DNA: TGTGCCACAAGCGAGGGGTGGACAGCGACCTACGAGCAGTACTTC

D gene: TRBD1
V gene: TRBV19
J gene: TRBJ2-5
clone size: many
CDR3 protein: CASSNTGTGGETQYF
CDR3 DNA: TGTGCCAGTAGTAACACCGGGACAGGGGGAGAGACCCAGTACTTC

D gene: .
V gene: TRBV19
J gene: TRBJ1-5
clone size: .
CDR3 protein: CASSIEPAGYGNQPQHF
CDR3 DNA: TGTGCCAGTAGTATAGAGCCCGCAGGGTACGGCAATCAGCCCCAGCATTTT